This passage covers 12 T cell receptor beta chains from one sample sequenced in a study of blood T cell repertoires in COVID-19. TCRdb's copy holds only in-frame clones and misses some; the assay was immunoSEQ multiplex PCR. This sample yields some 65,000 clones, of which around 88% are seen a single time; around a sixth belongs to the top ten. Sample: peripheral blood. The receptor source for this set is a woman aged 80 or over with active COVID-19.

DNA for the CDR3: TGCGCCAGCAGCTTACAGAACACCGGGGAGCTGTTTTTT. It encodes CASSLQNTGELFF. The rearrangement joins TRBV5-1 to TRBJ2-2, with D unresolved. Trimming removed 2 bases at V and 1 base at J, with 3 bases between. The CDR3 is made up of 13 amino acids. CDR1 and CDR2 (germline): SGHRS, YFSETQ.

J is TRBJ1-2 and V is TRBV20-1, with D uncertain. This CDR3 comprises 13 residues. Germline CDR1 and CDR2: DFQATT and SNEGSKA (reference sequence). Between the trimmed V and J ends, which lost 3 bases and 1 base, there was a span of 9 bases. The CDR3 here is CSASSLNNYGYTF. The CDR3 region has the DNA TGCAGTGCTAGTAGCTTAAATAACTATGGCTACACCTTC.

The chain has TRBV7-2 and TRBJ2-1; 10 bases align to TRBD2. V lost 5 bases, J lost 7 bases, and 8 bases stayed unmatched. CDR1 and CDR2 (germline): SGHTA, FQGNSA. The CDR3 length is 15 residues. This CDR3 reads CASSASGGALNEQFF. The DNA for the CDR3 is TGTGCCAGCAGCGCCAGCGGGGGGGCCCTTAATGAGCAGTTCTTC.

The chain links TRBV7-9 to TRBJ2-3; TRBD2 matches 8 bases. The CDR3 is made up of 16 amino acids. J was trimmed by 3 bases and V by 1 base; bases with no gene match: 6. Germline CDR1 is SEHNR and CDR2 is FQNEAQ (reference sequence). DNA of the CDR3: TGTGCCAGCAGCTTAGGTCGGGGGGGCCGGACAGATACGCAGTATTTT. Translated, it gives CASSLGRGGRTDTQYF.

The chain links TRBV12-3 or TRBV12-4 to TRBJ2-2; D gene uncertain. The V gene lost 3 bases and the J gene lost 4 bases, with 6 bases spanning the gap. This CDR3 has 13 residues. CDR3 sequence (DNA): TGTGCCAGCAGTTTCAGTGGCACCGGGGAGCTGTTTTTT. Translated: CASSFSGTGELFF.

The chain has TRBV4-1 and TRBJ1-4, with D possibly TRBD1 on 6 matching bases. CDR1 and CDR2 (germline): MGHRA, YSYEKL. The V end was cut by 1 base, the J end by 4 bases, with 10 bases between. The CDR3 is 15 residues long. CDR3: CASSQAYRDNEKLFF. The CDR3 bases are TGCGCCAGCAGCCAAGCCTACAGGGATAATGAAAAACTGTTTTTT.

In this sample, this clone turned up once. This chain connects TRBV24-1 to TRBJ1-2; D uncertain. There are 11 residues in the CDR3. V gave up 3 bases and J gave up 8 bases, with 6 bases separating them. The germline V gene has CDR1 KGHDR and CDR2 SFDVKD. As DNA, the CDR3 is TGTGCCACCAGTGATCTTTTAGGCTACACCTTC. This codes for CATSDLLGYTF.

CDR3 nucleotide sequence: TGTGCCAGCAGTTTCGGCCGGGAAGTTGTGCAGTACTTC. It yields the protein CASSFGREVVQYF. The chain joins TRBV28 to TRBJ2-7; D may be TRBD2 (5 bases). This CDR3 contains 13 residues. V was trimmed by 3 bases and J by 9 bases, leaving 15 bases between them. Germline loops: CDR1 MDHEN, CDR2 SYDVKM.

The chain couples TRBV7-3 to TRBJ2-1; 11 nucleotides agree with TRBD2. The CDR3 has 15 amino acids. Looked up from germline, CDR1 is SGHTA and CDR2 is FQGTGA. Losses at the gene ends were 5 bases for V and 3 bases for J; bases not matched to a gene: 3. The CDR3 is CASSPTSGGYNEQFF. The CDR3 nucleotides read TGTGCCAGCAGCCCCACTAGCGGGGGCTACAATGAGCAGTTCTTC.

This chain links TRBV5-1 with TRBJ2-5; 8 bases match TRBD1. CDR1 is SGHRS and CDR2 is YFSETQ in the germline V gene. The CDR3 is 14 amino acids. V was clipped by 4 bases and J by 5 bases; unmatched bases: 7. CDR3 coding DNA: TGCGCCAGCAGCCCGCGGACAGGGCGGGAGACCCAGTACTTC. Translation gives CASSPRTGRETQYF.

This clone was seen just once. The CDR3, as DNA: TGTGCTAGTGGCCAGGGGGCCGGCGCTGAAGCTTTCTTT. This encodes CASGQGAGAEAFF. The chain recombines TRBV12-5 with TRBJ1-1; the match to TRBD1 covers 8 bases. The CDR3 extends over 13 amino acids. Germline trimming cut 6 bases from V and 6 bases from J; bases unmatched to any gene: 6. CDR1 is LGHNT, CDR2 FRNRAP, per germline.

This rearrangement joins TRBV19 to TRBJ2-3, with 8 bases lining up with TRBD1. V lost 7 bases, J lost 2 bases, and 8 bases stayed unmatched. CDR3 size: 15 residues. From germline, CDR1 is LNHDA and CDR2 SQIVND (reference sequence). For the CDR3, the DNA is TGTGCCAGTATCTCGACAGGGGCCTTCACAGATACGCAGTATTTT. Protein: CASISTGAFTDTQYF.